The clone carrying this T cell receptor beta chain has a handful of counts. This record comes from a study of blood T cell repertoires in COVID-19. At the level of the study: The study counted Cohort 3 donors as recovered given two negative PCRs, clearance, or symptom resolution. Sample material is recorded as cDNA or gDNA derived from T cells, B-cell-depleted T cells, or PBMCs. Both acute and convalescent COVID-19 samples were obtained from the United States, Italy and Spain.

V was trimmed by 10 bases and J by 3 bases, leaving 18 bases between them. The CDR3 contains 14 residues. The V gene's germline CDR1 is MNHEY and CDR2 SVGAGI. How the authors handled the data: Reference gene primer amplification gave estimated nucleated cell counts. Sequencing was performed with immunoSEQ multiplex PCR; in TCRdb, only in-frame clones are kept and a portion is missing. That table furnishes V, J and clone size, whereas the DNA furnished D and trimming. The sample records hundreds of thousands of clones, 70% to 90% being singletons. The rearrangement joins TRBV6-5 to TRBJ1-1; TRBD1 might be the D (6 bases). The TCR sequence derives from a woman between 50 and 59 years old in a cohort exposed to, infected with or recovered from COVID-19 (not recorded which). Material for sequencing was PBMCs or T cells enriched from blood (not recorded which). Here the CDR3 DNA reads TGTGCCACCCAACCGCAGGGGTTATACACTGAAGCTTTCTTT. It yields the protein CATQPQGLYTEAFF.